This T cell receptor beta chain appears in the sequencing data of a study of OX40 agonist ivuxolimab in advanced cancers. In the study overall: The mean age was roughly 60 years, ranging from about 23 to 79, with roughly four fifths of participants male. 30% to 40% of patients had received prior checkpoint inhibitor therapy.

Overall study results and limits: The study found that CD8+ T cells averaged more expanded clones than CD4+.

Details on this clone: Its specificity is unknown.

There are 15 residues in the CDR3. Trimming cost V 6 bases and J 2 bases; bases outside gene matches: 5. CDR1 LGHNT and CDR2 FRNRAP come from the germline V gene. A history of autoimmune disease or systemic immunosuppression excluded patients. Data came from immunoSEQ multiplex PCR; TCRdb stores just in-frame clones and leaves some out. This table holds 20,000 to 25,000 clones, approximately 87% found once. The TCR was taken from an adult with an advanced solid tumor such as melanoma, head and neck, liver or kidney cancer. V is TRBV12-5 and J is TRBJ2-5; 11 bases match TRBD2. This sample comprised CD4+ or CD8+ T cells sorted from blood, obtained in a trial of the OX40 agonist ivuxolimab. The CDR3 loop reads CASGSGLAAQETQYF. The CDR3 region has the DNA TGTGCTAGTGGGTCGGGACTAGCGGCGCAAGAGACCCAGTACTTC.